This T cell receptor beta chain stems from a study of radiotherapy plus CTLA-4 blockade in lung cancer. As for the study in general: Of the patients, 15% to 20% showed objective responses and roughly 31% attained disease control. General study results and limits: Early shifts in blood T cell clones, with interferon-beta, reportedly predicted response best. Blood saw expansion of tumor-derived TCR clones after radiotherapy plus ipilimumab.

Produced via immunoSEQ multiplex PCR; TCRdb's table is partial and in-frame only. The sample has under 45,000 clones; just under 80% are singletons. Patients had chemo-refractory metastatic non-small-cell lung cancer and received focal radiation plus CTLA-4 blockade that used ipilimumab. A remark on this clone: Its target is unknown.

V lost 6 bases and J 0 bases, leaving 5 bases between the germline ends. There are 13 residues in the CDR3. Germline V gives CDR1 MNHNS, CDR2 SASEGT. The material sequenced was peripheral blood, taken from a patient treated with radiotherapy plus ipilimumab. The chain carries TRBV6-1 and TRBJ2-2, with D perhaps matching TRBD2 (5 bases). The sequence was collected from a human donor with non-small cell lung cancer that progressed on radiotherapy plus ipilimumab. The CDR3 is CASRGANTGELFF. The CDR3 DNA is TGTGCCAGCAGGGGAGCGAACACCGGGGAGCTGTTTTTT.